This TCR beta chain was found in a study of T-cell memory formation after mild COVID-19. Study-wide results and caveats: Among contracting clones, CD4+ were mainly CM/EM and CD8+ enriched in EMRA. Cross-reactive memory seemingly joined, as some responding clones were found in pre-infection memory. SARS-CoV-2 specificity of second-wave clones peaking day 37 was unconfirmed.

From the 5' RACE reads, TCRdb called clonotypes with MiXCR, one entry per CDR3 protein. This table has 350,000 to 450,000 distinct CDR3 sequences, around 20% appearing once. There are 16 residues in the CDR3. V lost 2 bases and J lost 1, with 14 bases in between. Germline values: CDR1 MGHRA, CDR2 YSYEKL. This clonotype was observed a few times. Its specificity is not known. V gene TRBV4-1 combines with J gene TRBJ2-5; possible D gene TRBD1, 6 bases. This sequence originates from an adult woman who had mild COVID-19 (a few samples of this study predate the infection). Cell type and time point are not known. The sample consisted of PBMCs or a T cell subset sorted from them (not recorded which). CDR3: CASSQPGAEIQETQYF. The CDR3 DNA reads TGCGCCAGCAGCCAACCAGGGGCCGAAATCCAAGAGACCCAGTACTTC.